This record concerns one TCR beta chain sequence. Which antigen it targets is not known. Base qualities are missing; no much larger clone stands one base away. This record comes from a study of T cell repertoires in cytomegalovirus infection (dated by TCRdb to about 2019). As for the study more broadly: Donor HLA type was relevant to the analysis, as public TCR beta signatures indicated carriage of CMV infection together with the matching HLA type.

According to the germline V gene, CDR1 reads SGHTA and CDR2 reads FQGNSA. The CDR3 sequence holds 15 residues, the cysteine and phenylalanine included. Only CDR3 DNA is held: 45 bases, read in frame from base 1. Compared with germline, V lacks 2 bases and J lacks 7 bases; bases without a gene match: 7. Sequencing relied on an Illumina HiSeq 1500. TCRdb reanalyzed the raw reads on its own, using fastp at Q25 for trimming and MiXCR for clone calling, and kept in-frame beta chains. Rows with one shared CDR3 protein collapse into an entry with the most common genes and DNA. The sample includes approximately 250,000 distinct CDR3 sequences, with roughly 9% observed a single time. The ten largest clones add up to roughly 15% of the sample. The study at large found these results: Carriers of CMV infection plus the relevant HLA type were discriminated by the cumulative frequency of public TCR beta family members in the study cohort and in an independent roughly 320-donor cohort. The ex vivo response was dominated by HLA-C-restricted CMV-specific TCR beta clonotypes, which also provided the single most frequent clonotype in two of eight donors.

The chain is encoded by TRBV7-2 joined to TRBJ2-1; TRBD2 matches 8 bases in the middle. The clonotype was recovered from a human donor in good health (CMV status not recorded). Some clones in this sample may be carry-over from other donors' samples. Source material: PBMCs. CDR3 reads: CASSLSSGTKNEQFF. The bases are TGTGCCAGCAGCTTAAGTAGCGGGACAAAAAATGAGCAGTTCTTC.